This T cell receptor beta chain is drawn from a study of shared clonotypes between healthy human individuals. Whole-study context: Ranging from 18 to 49 in age, donors were two women and a few men. Study-wide results and caveats: Only blood was sampled, and tissue TCR repertoires likely differ from blood ones.

Germline V gene lookup returns CDR1 SGHAT and CDR2 FQNNGV. The V and J ends lost 1 base and 1 base respectively, with 8 bases between them. The CDR3 runs to 14 residues. This clone has only one observation. The antigen is undetermined. It was around 0.3 ug DNA, about 30,000 T cell genomes, that went into each replicate PCR of unsorted PBMC. Data came from immunoSEQ multiplex PCR; TCRdb stores just in-frame clones and leaves some out. The sample comprises hundreds of thousands of clones, over 60% of which are singletons, and roughly 13% rests with the top ten. The donors were adults (healthy and HIV-negative) with no recent acute infections or vaccinations.

The gene calls are TRBV11-2 and TRBJ2-7; D unclear. Sequencing was carried out using PBMCs. The sequence was collected from a woman aged 35 to 49 in good health. Some clones in this sample may be carry-over from other donors' samples. CDR3: CASSLVSGSYEQYF. In DNA form, the CDR3 reads TGTGCCAGCAGCTTAGTTTCAGGTTCCTACGAGCAGTACTTC.